This T cell receptor (beta chain) is from a study of cytomegalovirus exposure and HLA in healthy donors. Overall study findings and caveats: CMV serostatus alone was available as immune exposure information. Excluded were some V segments that proved indistinguishable, including TRBV6-2 and TRBV6-3. In a later analysis, HLA-associated TCR beta chains were more clonally expanded than equally common others. Some highly shared sequence variants likely arose as a pipeline artifact.

The length of the CDR3 is 17 residues. Trimming cost V 5 bases and J 1 base, with 18 bases left between them. The germline gives CDR1 SGHTA, CDR2 FQGNSA. This clone showed up just a few times. Its antigen is as yet unknown. Vbeta (60) and Jbeta (13) primers were used in the PCR. This table comes from immunoSEQ multiplex PCR, and its TCRdb copy is limited to in-frame clones, with some not included. Counted here are 150,000 to 200,000 clones, 83% occurring once; the ten biggest clones make up over 4%. The sequence was collected from a man between 50 and 59 years old in good health and CMV-seropositive. Sequenced input: PBMCs. The chain recombines TRBV7-2 with TRBJ1-3, with D perhaps TRBD1 (6 bases). The CDR3 sequence is CASSSRGGVRSGNTIYF. The CDR3 nucleotides read TGTGCCAGCAGCAGCAGGGGTGGGGTGAGGTCTGGAAACACCATATATTTT.